Listed here are 31 T cell receptor beta chains from one sample, sequenced in a study of blood T cell repertoires in COVID-19. This table comes from immunoSEQ multiplex PCR, and its TCRdb copy is limited to in-frame clones, with some not included. This sample has around 80,000 clones, with over 75% found just once. Sequencing was carried out using peripheral blood. The origin of the receptors is a human donor in a cohort sampled during active COVID-19.

The chain's CDR3 is CASSFRTGEKTQYF. The CDR3 coding sequence is TGTGCCAGCAGTTTCCGGACTGGAGAAAAGACCCAGTACTTC. The chain links TRBV28 to TRBJ2-5; D may be TRBD2 (5 bases). Per the germline V gene, CDR1 is MDHEN and CDR2 is SYDVKM. This CDR3 has 14 amino acids. V was trimmed by 3 bases and J by 6 bases, leaving 14 bases between them.

V usage is TRBV7-3 and J usage is TRBJ1-1, with 10 bases fitting TRBD1. This CDR3 region has 16 residues. The V segment lost 0 bases and the J segment 4 bases; nucleotides outside the gene matches: 5. Germline loops: CDR1 SGHTA, CDR2 FQGTGA. CDR3 bases: TGTGCCAGCAGCTTAACGCCCGGACAGGGGGGCACTGAAGCTTTCTTT. Residues: CASSLTPGQGGTEAFF.

V and J are TRBV7-6 and TRBJ1-1; tentative D call: TRBD1 (6 bases). V shed 6 bases and J shed 1 base, with 15 bases lying between them. The CDR3 is made up of 15 amino acids. Germline V gene data show CDR1 as SGHVS and CDR2 as FNYEAQ. CDR3 protein: CASSPIQGWNTEAFF. The DNA for the CDR3 is TGTGCCAGCAGTCCCATTCAGGGGTGGAACACTGAAGCTTTCTTT.

The rearrangement uses TRBV10-3 and TRBJ2-1; 8 nucleotides agree with TRBD2. The CDR3 has 13 residues. The germline CDR1 and CDR2 sequences are ENHRY and SYGVKD. Trimming removed 10 bases from V and 9 bases from J; junction bases left unmatched: 11. The CDR3 sequence is CATGGEREGEQFF. In DNA, the CDR3 is TGTGCCACCGGGGGGGAGCGGGAAGGTGAGCAGTTCTTC.

This clone was seen once. This chain connects TRBV11-2 to TRBJ2-5; 9 positions agree with TRBD1. Unmatched junction bases numbered 6, after V lost 5 bases and J lost 5 bases. Germline loops: CDR1 SGHAT, CDR2 FQNNGV. This CDR3 comprises 14 residues. The CDR3 nucleotides read TGTGCCAGCAGCCGTACAGGGGGCTGGGAGACCCAGTACTTC. Protein: CASSRTGGWETQYF.

A single count supports this clone. This chain links TRBV2 with TRBJ1-2; D gene unclear. CDR3 length: 10 residues. Trimming took off 7 bases at V and 8 bases at J, with 8 bases between the two ends. The germline V gene has CDR1 SNHLY and CDR2 FYNNEI. CDR3 loop: CASTSVGYTF. CDR3 sequence (DNA): TGTGCCAGCACCTCAGTAGGCTACACCTTC.

The chain is built from TRBV18 and TRBJ1-3; D is ambiguous. Germline CDR1 is KGHSH and CDR2 is LQKENI. The V gene lost 3 bases and the J gene lost 0 bases, with 9 bases spanning the gap. CDR3 length: 15 residues. CDR3 DNA: TGTGCCAGCTCACCTCTACAGAGCTCTGGAAACACCATATATTTT. Translated: CASSPLQSSGNTIYF.

The table lists this clone with a few counts. The rearrangement uses TRBV4-1 and TRBJ1-2, with D possibly matching TRBD1 (6 bases). Trimming took 0 bases from V and 4 from J, leaving 15 bases between them. The length of the CDR3 is 16 residues. Germline-derived CDR1 and CDR2 are MGHRA and YSYEKL. This CDR3 reads CASSQEPQGRGYGYTF. The CDR3 region has the DNA TGCGCCAGCAGCCAAGAGCCACAGGGTCGGGGCTATGGCTACACCTTC.

A remark on this clone: The sample has other DNA sequences that encode this CDR3 too. The gene calls are TRBV19 and TRBJ2-2; D gene uncertain. The CDR3 sequence is 13 residues long. Germline CDR1 is LNHDA and CDR2 is SQIVND (reference sequence). The V gene lost 4 bases and the J gene lost 1 base, with 4 bases spanning the gap. The CDR3 DNA sequence: TGTGCCAGTAGTACTCGGAACACCGGGGAGCTGTTTTTT. It codes for CASSTRNTGELFF.

This chain joins TRBV4-1 and TRBJ1-4; TRBD1 might be the D (5 bases). The CDR3 length is 15 residues. Trimming pared 0 bases from V and 8 bases from J, leaving 13 bases between. Germline V CDR1 and CDR2: MGHRA, YSYEKL. The CDR3 protein is CASSQEDSPREKLFF. The CDR3 region has the DNA TGCGCCAGCAGCCAAGAAGACAGCCCGAGGGAAAAACTGTTTTTT.

This clone came up a few times. The CDR3 is CAISDSRTVSGETQYF. CDR3 nucleotide sequence: TGTGCCATCAGTGACTCCCGGACAGTAAGCGGAGAGACCCAGTACTTC. The chain uses TRBV10-3 and TRBJ2-5; D might be TRBD1 (6 bases). This CDR3 contains 16 residues. V was shortened by 3 bases and J by 4 bases, with 18 bases between the two germline ends. Germline-derived CDR1 and CDR2 are ENHRY and SYGVKD.

Note on this clone: The same CDR3 also results from other DNA sequences found in this sample. The DNA of the CDR3 is TGTGCCAGCTCACCACCGGAGGCCTTGAACACTGAAGCTTTCTTT. Translation: CASSPPEALNTEAFF. V and J are TRBV18 and TRBJ1-1; D gene ambiguous. The germline CDR1 and CDR2 sequences are KGHSH and LQKENI. V dropped 0 bases and J dropped 0 bases, with 8 bases sitting between them. This CDR3 is built from 15 residues. The full variable domain, completed using reference TRBV18 and TRBJ1-1, is NAGVMQNPRHLVRRRGQEARLRCSPMKGHSHVYWYRQLPEEGLKFMVYLQKENIIDESGMPKERFSAEFPKEGPSILRIQQVVRGDSAAYFCASSPPEALNTEAFFGQGTRLTVV.

The chain has TRBV2 and TRBJ2-2; D is possibly TRBD2 (5 bases). The CDR3 runs to 15 residues. Germline V CDR1 and CDR2: SNHLY, FYNNEI. V was clipped by 8 bases and J by 4 bases, with 17 bases between them. In DNA, the CDR3 is TGTGCCAGCGGAGCGGAAAGGGCCGGCACCGGGGAGCTGTTTTTT. It codes for CASGAERAGTGELFF.

The rearrangement links TRBV19 to TRBJ1-1; D uncertain. The CDR3 spans 13 residues. Germline lookup yields CDR1 LNHDA and CDR2 SQIVND (reference sequence). V dropped 3 bases and J dropped 5 bases, with 10 bases sitting between them. The CDR3 spells CASSITAETEAFF. The CDR3 bases are TGTGCCAGTAGTATCACCGCGGAGACTGAAGCTTTCTTT.

The gene calls are TRBV24-1 and TRBJ2-2; 8 bases map to TRBD1. CDR3 length: 14 amino acids. The trim removed 9 bases at V and 2 bases at J, leaving 4 bases unmatched. CDR1 is KGHDR and CDR2 is SFDVKD in the germline V gene. The chain's CDR3 is CATRTGINTGELFF. DNA of the CDR3: TGTGCCACCCGGACAGGGATCAACACCGGGGAGCTGTTTTTT.

The chain couples TRBV5-1 to TRBJ1-1, with unresolved D. V lost 4 bases and J 3 bases, leaving 16 bases between the germline ends. This CDR3 comprises 15 residues. The germline V gene has CDR1 SGHRS and CDR2 YFSETQ. The CDR3 loop reads CASSTAPNGDTEAFF. CDR3 coding DNA: TGCGCCAGCAGCACTGCGCCTAATGGAGACACTGAAGCTTTCTTT.

The chain employs TRBV2 and TRBJ1-2; the D gene is possibly TRBD1 (5 bases). The ends were cut back, 10 bases at V and 0 bases at J, with 18 bases in the middle. CDR3 length: 15 amino acids. The germline gives CDR1 SNHLY, CDR2 FYNNEI. As DNA, the CDR3 is TGTGCCATTAAGCAGGGAACATTTGCTAACTATGGCTACACCTTC. It translates to CAIKQGTFANYGYTF.

The chain couples TRBV7-9 to TRBJ2-3; TRBD2 might be the D (7 bases). The CDR3 runs 17 residues. Germline CDR1 SEHNR, CDR2 FQNEAQ (reference sequence). V was shortened by 7 bases and J by 4 bases, with 24 bases between the two germline ends. The CDR3 DNA sequence: TGTGCCAGCACAGGGGTTCGGGCGGGAGATCCTTCAGATACGCAGTATTTT. This sequence encodes CASTGVRAGDPSDTQYF.

The V call is TRBV3-1 (or the pseudogene TRBV3-2), the J call TRBJ2-1; the match to TRBD1 covers 7 bases. The J segment lost 4 bases and the V segment lost 0 bases, leaving 3 bases of the junction unmatched. Germline values: CDR1 LGHDT, CDR2 YNNKEL (reference sequence). This CDR3 is 15 amino acids long. DNA of the CDR3: TGTGCCAGCAGCCAAGACCGACAGGGATACAATGAGCAGTTCTTC. Protein product: CASSQDRQGYNEQFF.

V gene TRBV5-1 combines with J gene TRBJ2-2, with TRBD1 as a possible D gene (5 bases). The germline CDR1 and CDR2 sequences are SGHRS and YFSETQ. The CDR3 runs 15 residues. The V end lost 4 bases, the J end lost 1 base, and 11 bases lay between the germline ends. The CDR3 DNA reads as TGCGCCAGCAGCCGGGTCCAGGGGAACACCGGGGAGCTGTTTTTT. Translation: CASSRVQGNTGELFF.

The chain combines TRBV5-5 with TRBJ1-5, with TRBD1 identical over 7 bases. The CDR3 loop spans 15 amino acids. V gave up 7 bases and J gave up 1 base; unmatched junction bases: 8. Germline values: CDR1 SGHKS, CDR2 YYEKEE (reference sequence). Here the CDR3 DNA reads TGTGCCAGCGACTTAGGGGGCTTCAGCAATCAGCCCCAGCATTTT. Protein sequence: CASDLGGFSNQPQHF.

The J gene is TRBJ2-3, the V gene TRBV9; 8 bases match TRBD1. From germline, CDR1 is SGDLS and CDR2 YYNGEE. This CDR3 contains 17 residues. V gave up 4 bases and J gave up 2 bases; unmatched junction bases: 12. CDR3 DNA: TGTGCCAGCAGCCCTCGGGACAGGCCTATTGCCACAGATACGCAGTATTTT. This gives the protein CASSPRDRPIATDTQYF.

The table lists this clone with a count of one. The V gene is TRBV7-2, the J gene TRBJ1-5; the D gene is possibly TRBD1 (6 bases). CDR1 is SGHTA and CDR2 is FQGNSA in the germline V gene. The CDR3 contains 15 residues. V lost 3 bases and J lost 5, with 14 bases in between. The CDR3 region has the DNA TGTGCCAGCAGCTTGGGGGCCCGGGGCTATCAGCCCCAGCATTTT. Translated: CASSLGARGYQPQHF.

The V call is TRBV4-2, the J call TRBJ2-1, with 14 bases fitting TRBD2. CDR1 and CDR2 (germline): LGHNA, YNFKEQ. V gave up 2 bases and J gave up 4 bases; unmatched junction bases: 7. The CDR3 runs to 18 residues. This CDR3 is CASSQPLGLAGDYNEQFF. The CDR3 DNA follows: TGTGCCAGCAGCCAACCCCTGGGACTAGCGGGGGATTACAATGAGCAGTTCTTC.

The chain has TRBV5-6 and TRBJ1-3; 7 nucleotides align to TRBD1. J was trimmed by 0 bases and V by 3 bases; bases with no gene match: 6. The CDR3 has 16 residues. Germline CDR1 and CDR2: SGHDT and YYEEEE. CDR3 amino acids: CASSWTTGPSGNTIYF. The CDR3 DNA reads TGTGCCAGCAGCTGGACGACAGGGCCCTCTGGAAACACCATATATTTT.

This clone was seen just once. The chain is built from TRBV19 and TRBJ1-1; D possibly corresponds to TRBD1 (6 bases). Germline CDR1 reads LNHDA; CDR2 reads SQIVND (reference sequence). This CDR3 has 16 amino acids. Between the trimmed V and J ends, which lost 9 bases and 3 bases, there was a span of 23 bases. This CDR3 is CASTSQPGGVDTEAFF. CDR3 bases: TGTGCCAGCACATCTCAGCCGGGGGGCGTGGACACTGAAGCTTTCTTT.

This sequence joins TRBV27 and TRBJ1-5; D is perhaps TRBD1 (5 bases). CDR1 and CDR2 (germline): MNHEY, SMNVEV (reference sequence). V was cut by 0 bases and J by 5 bases, with 11 bases left in between. The CDR3 sequence is 15 residues long. CDR3 loop: CASSLSPGRYQPQHF. The CDR3 DNA reads TGTGCCAGCAGTTTATCCCCAGGGCGGTATCAGCCCCAGCATTTT.

The chain uses TRBV18 and TRBJ2-7, with 9 bases aligning to TRBD1. The length of the CDR3 is 14 residues. The V gene's germline CDR1 is KGHSH and CDR2 LQKENI. With V trimmed by 8 bases and J by 3 bases, 8 bases remained unmatched. Here the CDR3 reads CASTPGQGNYEQYF. CDR3 sequence (DNA): TGTGCCAGCACTCCAGGACAGGGGAACTACGAGCAGTACTTC.

The chain employs TRBV5-8 and TRBJ2-1; tentative D call: TRBD1 (5 bases). This CDR3 is built from 14 residues. V was cut by 2 bases and J by 6 bases, with 12 bases left in between. Germline assignment: CDR1 SGHTS and CDR2 YDEGEE. For the CDR3, the DNA is TGTGCCAGCAGCTTTGACAGTCCCCCCAATGAGCAGTTCTTC. Translating gives CASSFDSPPNEQFF.

The chain is built from TRBV30 and TRBJ1-1; 8 nucleotides agree with TRBD1. CDR1 GTSNPN and CDR2 SVGIG come from the germline V gene (reference sequence). The CDR3 runs to 13 residues. J gave up 4 bases and V 3 bases, and 4 bases lay outside the gene matches. CDR3 protein: CAWRETGATEAFF. CDR3 nucleotide sequence: TGTGCCTGGAGGGAGACAGGGGCCACTGAAGCTTTCTTT.

The rearrangement joins TRBV6-6 to TRBJ1-2, with 9 positions matching TRBD1. The germline CDR1 and CDR2 sequences are MNHNY and SVGAGI (reference sequence). The CDR3 length is 14 residues. J lost 8 bases, V lost 0 bases, and 4 bases had no gene match. The CDR3 nucleotides read TGTGCCAGCAGTTACTCCGACAGGGGGGAGGGCTACACCTTC. It encodes CASSYSDRGEGYTF.